This T cell receptor beta chain comes out of a study of blood T cell repertoires in COVID-19. Germline V gives CDR1 SGHTA, CDR2 FQGNSA. V lost 7 bases to trimming and J lost 5 bases, with 11 bases between them. This CDR3 is built from 12 residues. This table comes from immunoSEQ multiplex PCR, and its TCRdb copy is limited to in-frame clones, with some not included. The table lists about 330,000 clones, about 92% of them singletons, with less than 20% in the top ten. The chain links TRBV7-2 to TRBJ2-5; possible D gene TRBD1, 5 bases. Material: PBMCs or T cells enriched from blood (not recorded which). The receptor was isolated from a woman in her twenties or thirties who had recovered from COVID-19. The CDR3 region has the DNA TGTGCCAGCACTAATGGGGCGGAGACCCAGTACTTC. It codes for CASTNGAETQYF. Filled out from reference TRBV7-2 and TRBJ2-5, the complete variable domain reads GAGVSQSPSNKVTEKGKDVELRCDPISGHTALYWYRQSLGQGLEFLIYFQGNSAPDKSGLPSDRFSAERTGGSVSTLTIQRTQQEDSAVYLCASTNGAETQYFGPGTRLLVL.